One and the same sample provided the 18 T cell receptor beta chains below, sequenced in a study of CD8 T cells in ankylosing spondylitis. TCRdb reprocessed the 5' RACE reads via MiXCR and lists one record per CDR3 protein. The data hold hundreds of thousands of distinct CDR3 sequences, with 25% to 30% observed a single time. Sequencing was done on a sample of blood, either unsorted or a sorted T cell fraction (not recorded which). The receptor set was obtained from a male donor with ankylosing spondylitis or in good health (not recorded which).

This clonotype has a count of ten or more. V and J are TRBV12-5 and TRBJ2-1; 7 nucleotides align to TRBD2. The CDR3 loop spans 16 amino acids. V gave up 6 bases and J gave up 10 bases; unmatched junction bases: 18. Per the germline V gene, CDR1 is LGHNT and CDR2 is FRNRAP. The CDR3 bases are TGTGCTAGTGGGCAGCCGGGACTAAGGGGCTTAGGAGAGCAGTTCTTC. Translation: CASGQPGLRGLGEQFF. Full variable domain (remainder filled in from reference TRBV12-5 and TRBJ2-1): DARVTQTPRHKVTEMGQEVTMRCQPILGHNTVFWYRQTMMQGLELLAYFRNRAPLDDSGMPKDRFSAEMPDATLATLKIQPSEPRDSAVYFCASGQPGLRGLGEQFFGPGTRLTVL.

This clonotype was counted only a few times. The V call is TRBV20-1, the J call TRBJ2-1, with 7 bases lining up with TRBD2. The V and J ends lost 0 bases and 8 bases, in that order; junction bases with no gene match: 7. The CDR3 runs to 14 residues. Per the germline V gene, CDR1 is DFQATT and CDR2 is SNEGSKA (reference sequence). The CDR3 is CSARDLGGRDEQFF. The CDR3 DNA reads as TGCAGTGCTAGAGATCTTGGGGGGAGGGATGAGCAGTTCTTC.

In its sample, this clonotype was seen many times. The DNA for the CDR3 is TGTGCCAGCGGCCCAGGGGGCGAAGGGAAAGAGACCCAGTACTTC. Its protein product is CASGPGGEGKETQYF. The genes are TRBV28 and TRBJ2-5; the match to TRBD1 covers 8 bases. This CDR3 is 15 amino acids long. The V gene end was trimmed by 8 bases and the J gene end by 3 bases; junction bases not matched to a gene: 11. Germline V gene lookup returns CDR1 MDHEN and CDR2 SYDVKM. Complete variable domain (other parts from reference TRBV28 and TRBJ2-5): DVKVTQSSRYLVKRTGEKVFLECVQDMDHENMFWYRQDPGLGLRLIYFSYDVKMKEKGDIPEGYSVSREKKERFSLILESASTNQTSMYLCASGPGGEGKETQYFGPGTRLLVL.

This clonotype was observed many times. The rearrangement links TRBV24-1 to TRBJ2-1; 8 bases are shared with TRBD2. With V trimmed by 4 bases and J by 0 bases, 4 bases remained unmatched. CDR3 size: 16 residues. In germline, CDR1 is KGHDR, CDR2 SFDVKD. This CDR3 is CATSDTSGGSYNEQFF. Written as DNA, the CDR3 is TGTGCCACCAGTGACACTAGCGGCGGCTCCTACAATGAGCAGTTCTTC.

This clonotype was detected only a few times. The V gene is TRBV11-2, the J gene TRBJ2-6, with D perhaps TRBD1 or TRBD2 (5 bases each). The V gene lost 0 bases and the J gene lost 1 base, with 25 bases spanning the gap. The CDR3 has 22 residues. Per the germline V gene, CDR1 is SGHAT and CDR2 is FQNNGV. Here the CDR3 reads CASSLDSGGHPSRWSGANVLTF. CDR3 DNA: TGTGCCAGCAGCTTAGATAGTGGAGGACATCCGTCGCGGTGGTCTGGGGCCAACGTCCTGACTTTC.

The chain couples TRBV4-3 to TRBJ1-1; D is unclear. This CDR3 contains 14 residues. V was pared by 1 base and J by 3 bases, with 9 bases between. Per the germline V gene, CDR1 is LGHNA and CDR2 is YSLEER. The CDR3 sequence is CASSQVMWDTEAFF. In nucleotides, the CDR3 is TGCGCCAGCAGCCAAGTTATGTGGGACACTGAAGCTTTCTTT.

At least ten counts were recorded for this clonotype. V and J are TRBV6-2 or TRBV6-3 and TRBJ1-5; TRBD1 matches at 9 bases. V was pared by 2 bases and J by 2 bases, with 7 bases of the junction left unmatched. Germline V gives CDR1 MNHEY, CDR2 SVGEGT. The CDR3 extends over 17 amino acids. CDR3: CASSYEGTGLGNQPQHF. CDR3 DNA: TGTGCCAGCAGTTACGAGGGGACAGGGCTGGGCAATCAGCCCCAGCATTTT.

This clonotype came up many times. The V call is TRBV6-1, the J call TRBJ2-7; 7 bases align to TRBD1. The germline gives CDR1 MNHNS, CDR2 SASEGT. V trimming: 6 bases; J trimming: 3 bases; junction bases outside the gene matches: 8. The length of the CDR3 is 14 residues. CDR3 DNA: TGTGCCAGCAGGAAAGACGGGACAGTCTACGAGCAGTACTTC. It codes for CASRKDGTVYEQYF.

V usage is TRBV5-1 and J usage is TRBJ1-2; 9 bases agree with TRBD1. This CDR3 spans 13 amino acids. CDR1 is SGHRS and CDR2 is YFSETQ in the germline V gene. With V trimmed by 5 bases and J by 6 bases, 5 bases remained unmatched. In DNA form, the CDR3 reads TGCGCCAGCAGTTCCGGGACAGGGAATGGCTACACCTTC. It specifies CASSSGTGNGYTF.

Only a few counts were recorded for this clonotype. CDR3 protein: CSAKNRGTTEAFF. As DNA, the CDR3 is TGCAGTGCTAAAAACAGGGGGACCACTGAAGCTTTCTTT. The chain joins TRBV20-1 to TRBJ1-1; 8 bases are shared with TRBD1. Germline V gene data show CDR1 as DFQATT and CDR2 as SNEGSKA (reference sequence). The CDR3 runs 13 residues. The V segment lost 4 bases and the J segment 4 bases; nucleotides outside the gene matches: 5.

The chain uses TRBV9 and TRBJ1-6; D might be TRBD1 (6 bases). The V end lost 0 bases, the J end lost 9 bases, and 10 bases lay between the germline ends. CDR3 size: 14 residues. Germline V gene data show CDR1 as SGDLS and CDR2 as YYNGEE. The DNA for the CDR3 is TGTGCCAGCAGCGTAGATCAGGGGAGTTCACCCCTCCACTTT. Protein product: CASSVDQGSSPLHF.

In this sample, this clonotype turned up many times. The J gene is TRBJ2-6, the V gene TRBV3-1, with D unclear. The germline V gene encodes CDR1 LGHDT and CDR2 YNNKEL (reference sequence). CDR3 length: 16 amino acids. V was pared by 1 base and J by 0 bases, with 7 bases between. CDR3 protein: CASSQVGFSGANVLTF. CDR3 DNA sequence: TGTGCCAGCAGCCAAGTCGGTTTCTCTGGGGCCAACGTCCTGACTTTC.

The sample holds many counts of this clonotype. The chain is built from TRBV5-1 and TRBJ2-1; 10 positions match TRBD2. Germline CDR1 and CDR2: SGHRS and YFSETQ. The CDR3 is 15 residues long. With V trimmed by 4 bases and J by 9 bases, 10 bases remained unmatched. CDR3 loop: CASSARLAGVSEQFF. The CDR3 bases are TGCGCCAGCAGCGCCCGGCTAGCGGGAGTAAGTGAGCAGTTCTTC. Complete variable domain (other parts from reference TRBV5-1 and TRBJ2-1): KAGVTQTPRYLIKTRGQQVTLSCSPISGHRSVSWYQQTPGQGLQFLFEYFSETQRNKGNFPGRFSGRQFSNSRSEMNVSTLELGDSALYLCASSARLAGVSEQFFGPGTRLTVL.

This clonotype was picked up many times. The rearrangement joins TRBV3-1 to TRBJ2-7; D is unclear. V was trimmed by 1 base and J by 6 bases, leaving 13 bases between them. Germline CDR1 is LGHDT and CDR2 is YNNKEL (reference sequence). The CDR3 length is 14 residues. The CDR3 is CASSQGQRSAEQYF. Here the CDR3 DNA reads TGTGCCAGCAGCCAAGGACAAAGAAGTGCCGAGCAGTACTTC.

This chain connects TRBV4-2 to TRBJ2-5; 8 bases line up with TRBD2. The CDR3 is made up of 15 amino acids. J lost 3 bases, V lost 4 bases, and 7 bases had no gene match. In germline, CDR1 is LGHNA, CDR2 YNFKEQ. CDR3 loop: CASSPTSAVEETQYF. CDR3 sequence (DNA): TGTGCCAGCAGCCCGACTAGCGCGGTAGAAGAGACCCAGTACTTC.

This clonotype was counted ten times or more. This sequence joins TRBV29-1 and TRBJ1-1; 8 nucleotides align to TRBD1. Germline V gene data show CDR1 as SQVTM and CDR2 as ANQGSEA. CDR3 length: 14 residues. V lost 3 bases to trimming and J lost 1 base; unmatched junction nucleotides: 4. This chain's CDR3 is CSVEGQGANTEAFF. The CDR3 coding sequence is TGCAGCGTTGAGGGGCAGGGGGCGAACACTGAAGCTTTCTTT.

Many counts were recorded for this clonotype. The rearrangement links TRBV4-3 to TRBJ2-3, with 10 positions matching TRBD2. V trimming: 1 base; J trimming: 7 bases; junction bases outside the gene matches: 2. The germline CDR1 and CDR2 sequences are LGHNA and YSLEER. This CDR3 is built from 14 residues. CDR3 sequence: CASSQGTSGHTQYF. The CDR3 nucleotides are TGCGCCAGCAGCCAAGGGACTAGCGGTCATACGCAGTATTTT.

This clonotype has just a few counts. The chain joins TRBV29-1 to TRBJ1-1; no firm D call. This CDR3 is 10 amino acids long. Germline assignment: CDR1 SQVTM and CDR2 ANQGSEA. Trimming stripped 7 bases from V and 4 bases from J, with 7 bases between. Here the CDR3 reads CSAQLTEAFF. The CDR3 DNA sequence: TGCAGCGCCCAACTCACTGAAGCTTTCTTT.